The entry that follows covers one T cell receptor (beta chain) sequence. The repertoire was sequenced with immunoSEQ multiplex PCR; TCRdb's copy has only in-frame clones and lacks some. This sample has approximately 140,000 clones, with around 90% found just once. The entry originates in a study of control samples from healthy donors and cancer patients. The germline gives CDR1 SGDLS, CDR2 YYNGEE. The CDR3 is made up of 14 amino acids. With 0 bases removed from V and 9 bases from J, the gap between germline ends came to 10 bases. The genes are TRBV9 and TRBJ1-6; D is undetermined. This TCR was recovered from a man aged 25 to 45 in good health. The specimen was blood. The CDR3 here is CASSVATSGSPLHF. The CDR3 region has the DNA TGTGCCAGCAGCGTAGCAACTAGCGGTTCACCCCTCCACTTT. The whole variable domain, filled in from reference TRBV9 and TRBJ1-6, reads DSGVTQTPKHLITATGQRVTLRCSPRSGDLSVYWYQQSLDQGLQFLIQYYNGEERAKGNILERFSAQQFPDLHSELNLSSLELGDSALYFCASSVATSGSPLHFGNGTRLTVT.